This entry features one TCR beta chain sequence. Its specific antigen is unknown. Base quality data are lacking; no much larger clone is found one base away. Frozen genomic DNA underwent high-throughput TCRbeta CDR3 sequencing by immunoSEQ, including PCR amplification, mapping, bias correction and internal controls. The authors' pipeline ran thus. Productive rearrangements were kept, and unique TCRbeta sequences were defined by CDR3 nucleotide sequence plus V and J gene. A sequence counted as donor-reactive only if the sequence showed at least 5-fold expansion in CFSE-low cells compared with unstimulated pre-transplant cells and had a frequency of at least 0.01%. Minimum frequency thresholds were set for each subject based on the unstimulated sample with the lowest template count, ensuring at least 90% detection power. Jensen-Shannon divergence between the top 1000 TCRbeta sequences after and before transplant was used to measure repertoire turnover. Changes in detection of donor-reactive sequences were assessed with two-sided Fisher's exact tests. TCRdb re-hosts the immuneACCESS table, in-frame sequences only. Its copies lack some clones; in the studies checked, an unresolved V gene accounts for under half of them, and the cause for the rest is not known. V and J calls and clone size are as listed in that table; D and trimming were resolved from the DNA. The sample profile shows approximately 75,000 clones; over 70% of them were found once. Of the sample, 0.79% falls within the top ten clones.

This entry comes from a study of T cell clones after liver transplantation (dated by TCRdb to about 2019). About the full investigation: Samples were obtained from ITN030ST, a randomized trial in which withdrawal of immunosuppression was attempted within 2 years of liver transplantation. Donor-reactive T cell clones were identified by TCRbeta sequencing after a pre-transplant mixed lymphocyte reaction and then tracked in post-transplant blood. As an antigen-independent comparator for the donor-reactive sequences, third party-reactive TCRbeta sequences from pre-transplant MLRs were identified as well. Of the eight recipients, three were HCV-positive, while the remaining recipients had been transplanted for non-autoimmune, non-viral indications. No induction therapy was given to the subjects, and standard immunosuppression was administered until randomization at 12-24 months post-transplant. Tolerance meant complete immunosuppression withdrawal for at least one year without liver enzymes rising beyond twice the upper limit of normal. Blood samples were collected pre-transplant, pre-randomization before withdrawal, and post-randomization after either full withdrawal or failed withdrawal. The study cohort included 8 liver transplant recipients, of whom 3 were classified as tolerant and 5 as non-tolerant. On the study overall, not on this receptor specifically: In a couple of subjects, low numbers of available donor cells limited the measurable donor-reactive repertoire. Donor-reactive sequences declined more than third party-reactive ones, suggesting partial antigen-specific deletion unrelated to withdrawal success. Circulating donor-reactive CD4 TCRbeta sequences fell significantly post-transplant in 5 of 8 subjects, irrespective of tolerance or HCV status. Because no allograft tissue specimens were available, donor-reactive T cells may have migrated into the graft instead of being deleted. After accounting for repertoire turnover, donor-reactive detection was significantly reduced in 7 of 8 subjects for CD4 and 8 of 8 for CD8. The conclusions were considered preliminary, being limited by small, heterogeneous patient numbers and non-standardized post-transplant time points.

Thawed unstimulated PBMCs were stained for CD3, CD4 and CD8 and FACS-sorted into CD3+CD4+ and CD3+CD8+ populations. Each of the 8 studied subjects was randomized to immunosuppression withdrawal. The Qiagen DNeasy Blood and Tissue Kit was used to isolate genomic DNA. The junction shows trimming of 1 base on V and 4 bases on J, and the gene matches do not reach 6 bases of it. The CDR3 starts with the cysteine, ends with the phenylalanine, and has 17 residues. Only the CDR3 DNA stays, 51 bases, in frame from base 1. Based on the germline V gene, the CDR1 and CDR2 sequences are MGHRA and YSYEKL. Recombination connected TRBV4-1 to TRBJ2-1; TRBD2 lines up with 11 middle nucleotides. This TCR was sampled from a human patient who received a liver transplant. Donor T cells from the graft may be present among the T cells after a transplant. This specimen consisted of CD4+ T cells from blood, obtained 12 months after liver transplant. The CDR3 here reads CASSQVPGTSGYNEQFF. Read as DNA, the sequence is TGCGCCAGCAGCCAAGTACCCGGGACTAGCGGATACAATGAGCAGTTCTTC.